The clone carrying this T cell receptor (beta chain) has at least ten counts. Its antigen is still unknown. cDNA synthesis was performed by 5'RACE with 10-nucleotide random UMIs. TCRdb used MiXCR to reprocess the 5' RACE reads, holding one entry per CDR3 protein. The sample has about 66,000 distinct CDR3 sequences; about 5.1% are singletons. These data come from a study of neurological immune-mediated disorders. General study results and limits: A possible signature was seen in one related-CDR3 cluster, into which phylogenetic grouping placed the repertoires of 18 of 34 multiple sclerosis patients.

Germline assignment: CDR1 SGHTA and CDR2 FQGNSA. CDR3 length equals 17 residues. J lost 0 bases, V lost 2 bases, and 6 bases had no gene match. The sequence was obtained from a woman between 65 and 79 years old with multiple sclerosis. This chain connects TRBV7-2 to TRBJ2-7; 11 positions agree with TRBD2. The source material was PBMCs. The CDR3 is CASSLMTSGTYSYEQYF. The CDR3 nucleotides are TGTGCCAGCAGCTTAATGACTAGCGGGACCTACTCCTACGAGCAGTACTTC.